Reported below is one TCR beta chain. The data belong to a study of CD8 T cells in Susac syndrome. Random hexamers served to reverse transcribe roughly 0.5 to 1 ug RNA. An immunoSEQ multiplex PCR generated amplified TCR beta CDR3 products spanning 54 Vbeta and 13 Jbeta. MiXCR was run by TCRdb on the immunoSEQ multiplex PCR reads, yielding one entry per CDR3 protein. The sample has approximately 280,000 distinct CDR3 sequences, 70% to 90% seen once. Germline V gives CDR1 SEHNR, CDR2 FQNEAQ (reference sequence). This CDR3 comprises 16 residues. V was pared by 5 bases and J by 1 base, with 16 bases between. Sequencing of TCR beta was carried out in blood CD8+ and CD4+ T cells. TEMRA cells were FACS-enriched, and CD8+ and CD4+ T cells were isolated negatively.

The receptor was derived from a human donor with multiple sclerosis. The J gene is TRBJ2-3, the V gene TRBV7-9; D call uncertain. Sequenced sample: CD8+ T cells from PBMCs. CDR3 in amino acids: CASSDTWSDGTDTQYF. DNA of the CDR3: TGTGCCAGCAGCGATACCTGGTCGGACGGCACAGATACGCAGTATTTT.